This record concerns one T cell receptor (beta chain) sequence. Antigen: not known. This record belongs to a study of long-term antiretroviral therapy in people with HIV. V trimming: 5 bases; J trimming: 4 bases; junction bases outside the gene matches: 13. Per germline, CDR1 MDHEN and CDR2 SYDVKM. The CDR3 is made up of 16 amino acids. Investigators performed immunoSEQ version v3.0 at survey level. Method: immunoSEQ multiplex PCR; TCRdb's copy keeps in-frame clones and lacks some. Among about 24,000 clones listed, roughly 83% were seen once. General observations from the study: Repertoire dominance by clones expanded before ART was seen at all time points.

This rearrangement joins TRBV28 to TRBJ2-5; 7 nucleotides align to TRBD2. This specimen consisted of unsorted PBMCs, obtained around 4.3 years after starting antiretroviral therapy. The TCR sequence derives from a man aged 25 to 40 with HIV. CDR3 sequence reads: CASSLFDETGGETQYF. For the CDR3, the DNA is TGTGCCAGCAGTCTCTTTGACGAGACGGGGGGAGAGACCCAGTACTTC.